These 6 T cell receptor beta chains were all obtained from the same sample, sequenced in a study of graft-versus-host responses after intestinal transplantation. Antigens of these TCRs are unknown. Here immunoSEQ multiplex PCR was the method, and the copy in TCRdb shows in-frame clones only, minus some. Altogether approximately 94,000 clones are present, roughly 87% being singletons, with the ten largest covering around 0.95%. This material consisted of unstimulated CD4+ T cells sorted from spleen or lymph node cells, taken before transplant. These receptors were obtained from a human donor who was the organ donor for an intestinal transplant.

As DNA, the CDR3 is TGTGCCTGGACCAGACAGGGGGCGAGAGGGACCTATGGCTACACCTTC. This gives the protein CAWTRQGARGTYGYTF. The rearrangement uses TRBV30 and TRBJ1-2, with 10 bases that match TRBD1. V was pared by 4 bases and J by 4 bases, with 12 bases of the junction left unmatched. Germline-derived CDR1 and CDR2 are GTSNPN and SVGIG (reference sequence). The CDR3 contains 16 residues.

The rearrangement joins TRBV5-1 to TRBJ2-6; D possibly corresponds to TRBD2 (6 bases). The V gene lost 3 bases and the J gene lost 0 bases, with 10 bases spanning the gap. The V gene's germline CDR1 is SGHRS and CDR2 YFSETQ. This CDR3 has 16 residues. The CDR3 is CASSSDGSSGANVLTF. In nucleotides, the CDR3 is TGCGCCAGCAGCTCCGACGGGAGCTCTGGGGCCAACGTCCTGACTTTC. Combining the CDR3 with reference TRBV5-1 and TRBJ2-6 gives the whole variable domain KAGVTQTPRYLIKTRGQQVTLSCSPISGHRSVSWYQQTPGQGLQFLFEYFSETQRNKGNFPGRFSGRQFSNSRSEMNVSTLELGDSALYLCASSSDGSSGANVLTFGAGSRLTVL.

The rearrangement joins TRBV10-3 to TRBJ2-1, with TRBD2 matching 8 bases. J gave up 2 bases and V 6 bases, and 9 bases lay outside the gene matches. Germline assignment: CDR1 ENHRY and CDR2 SYGVKD. The CDR3 is 16 residues long. CDR3 sequence: CAIRDESGGTYNEQFF. For the CDR3, the DNA is TGTGCCATCAGGGACGAAAGCGGGGGAACCTACAATGAGCAGTTCTTC.

The rearrangement uses TRBV5-1 and TRBJ1-2; 10 nucleotides agree with TRBD1. Germline V CDR1 and CDR2: SGHRS, YFSETQ. The CDR3 consists of 14 residues. The V gene end was trimmed by 5 bases and the J gene end by 8 bases; junction bases not matched to a gene: 9. CDR3 residues: CASSSDRGRQGYTF. The CDR3 DNA reads TGCGCCAGCAGTTCCGACAGGGGGCGTCAGGGCTACACCTTC.

V usage is TRBV18 and J usage is TRBJ1-1; weak D call: TRBD1 (5 bases). V lost 3 bases and J 6 bases, leaving 14 bases between the germline ends. This CDR3 is 14 amino acids long. Germline values: CDR1 KGHSH, CDR2 LQKENI. The CDR3 DNA reads as TGTGCCAGCTCACCGAGTCGAACGGGGGCTGAAGCTTTCTTT. This encodes CASSPSRTGAEAFF.

The chain uses TRBV6-6 and TRBJ1-6; TRBD1 aligns across 10 bases. The CDR3 extends over 14 amino acids. CDR1 and CDR2 from the germline V gene are MNHNY and SVGAGI (reference sequence). The trim removed 7 bases at V and 7 bases at J, leaving 4 bases unmatched. The DNA for the CDR3 is TGTGCCAGCACGGACAGGGGGAGGAATTCACCCCTCCACTTT. Encoded protein: CASTDRGRNSPLHF.